The 27 T cell receptor beta chains reported below all come from one sample, sequenced in a study of T-cell memory formation after mild COVID-19. TCRdb recomputed calls from the 5' RACE reads with MiXCR, one row per CDR3 protein. The repertoire includes approximately 89,000 distinct CDR3 sequences, 25% of them detected once, and approximately 45% sits in the top ten. The sample consisted of PBMCs or a T cell subset sorted from them (not recorded which). These receptors all come from a man younger than 35 who had mild COVID-19 (a few samples of this study predate the infection). Cell type and time point are not known.

The chain links TRBV7-9 to TRBJ1-1; no definite D call. Germline assignment: CDR1 SEHNR and CDR2 FQNEAQ (reference sequence). Trimming pared 4 bases from V and 3 bases from J, leaving 9 bases between. The CDR3 spans 13 residues. The CDR3 nucleotides are TGTGCCAGCAGCTCCGTTGTGGACACTGAAGCTTTCTTT. This sequence encodes CASSSVVDTEAFF.

This clonotype was detected ten times or more. This sequence joins TRBV25-1 and TRBJ2-6, with D perhaps given as TRBD1 or TRBD2 (5 bases each). Germline V gives CDR1 MGHDK, CDR2 SYGVNS. CDR3 length: 13 residues. Trimming cost V 4 bases and J 13 bases, with 14 bases left between them. The CDR3 loop reads CASSARTGPVLTF. CDR3 coding DNA: TGTGCCAGCAGTGCCAGGACGGGGCCGGTCCTGACTTTC.

The rearrangement links TRBV29-1 to TRBJ2-1, with TRBD2 as a possible D gene (6 bases). The V end was cut by 4 bases, the J end by 0 bases, with 13 bases between. Germline V gene sequence: CDR1 SQVTM, CDR2 ANQGSEA. The CDR3 loop spans 15 amino acids. This chain's CDR3 is CSVAGSTSSYNEQFF. Here the CDR3 DNA reads TGCAGCGTTGCCGGGTCGACTAGCTCCTACAATGAGCAGTTCTTC.

This clonotype was seen at least ten times. The CDR3 bases are TGCAGTGCTAGGCTGGGCCATGCCTACGAGCAGTACTTC. This gives the protein CSARLGHAYEQYF. The chain employs TRBV20-1 and TRBJ2-7, with D unclear. The germline V gene encodes CDR1 DFQATT and CDR2 SNEGSKA (reference sequence). Trimming removed 3 bases at V and 2 bases at J, with 11 bases between. The CDR3 sequence is 13 residues long.

V usage is TRBV6-2 or TRBV6-3 and J usage is TRBJ1-1; TRBD1 matches 9 bases. V lost 6 bases to trimming and J lost 4 bases; unmatched junction nucleotides: 6. CDR1 is MNHEY and CDR2 is SVGEGT in the germline V gene. There are 14 residues in the CDR3. The CDR3 DNA sequence: TGTGCCAGCAGGCATACAGGGGGCGGCACTGAAGCTTTCTTT. Amino acid sequence: CASRHTGGGTEAFF.

The chain joins TRBV4-1 to TRBJ2-2; 10 bases align to TRBD1. This CDR3 spans 16 amino acids. Germline V gene lookup returns CDR1 MGHRA and CDR2 YSYEKL. The V and J ends lost 2 bases and 7 bases, in that order; junction bases with no gene match: 7. CDR3 DNA: TGCGCCAGCAGCCAACTGGGGACAGGGGTTTTCGGGGAGCTGTTTTTT. Amino acids: CASSQLGTGVFGELFF.

The DNA for the CDR3 is TGTGCCAGCAGTCCAGCGGGACGGACTAGACCCTCTGAAGAGACCCAGTACTTC. This sequence encodes CASSPAGRTRPSEETQYF. This sequence joins TRBV7-8 and TRBJ2-5; 7 bases map to TRBD2. Per the germline V gene, CDR1 is SGHVS and CDR2 is FQNEAQ. Trimming cost V 6 bases and J 3 bases; bases outside gene matches: 19. CDR3 length: 18 residues.

This clonotype was counted a few times. The chain employs TRBV12-3 or TRBV12-4 and TRBJ1-2; D is undetermined. V lost 6 bases, J lost 5 bases, and 19 bases lay in between. This CDR3 is 15 amino acids long. CDR3 sequence reads: CASSPREAVPYGYTF. CDR3 sequence (DNA): TGTGCCAGCAGCCCCCGGGAAGCAGTTCCTTATGGCTACACCTTC.

This clonotype was counted between two and nine times. This chain links TRBV7-9 with TRBJ2-5; D call uncertain. Germline V CDR1 and CDR2: SEHNR, FQNEAQ (reference sequence). The CDR3 sequence is 13 residues long. Trimming left V 5 bases short and J 1 base short, with 8 bases between. CDR3 sequence: CASSLWGQETQYF. For the CDR3, the DNA is TGTGCCAGCAGCCTATGGGGCCAAGAGACCCAGTACTTC.

This clonotype was picked up a small number of times. The chain recombines TRBV5-1 with TRBJ2-7, with no clear D. Germline lookup yields CDR1 SGHRS and CDR2 YFSETQ. Trimming took 0 bases from V and 2 from J, leaving 6 bases between them. CDR3 length equals 13 residues. The CDR3 protein is CASSLEPAYEQYV. The CDR3 nucleotides are TGCGCCAGCAGCTTGGAGCCTGCCTACGAGCAGTACGTC.

The chain joins TRBV12-3 or TRBV12-4 to TRBJ2-7, with a possible D match to TRBD1 (6 bases). The CDR3 has 16 residues. V lost 6 bases to trimming and J lost 2 bases, with 20 bases between them. The CDR3 sequence is CASSPPADRNPYEQYF. The CDR3 nucleotides are TGTGCCAGCAGCCCTCCCGCGGACAGAAACCCCTACGAGCAGTACTTC.

This chain joins TRBV27 and TRBJ2-3; no firm D call. Between the trimmed V and J ends, which lost 6 bases and 2 bases, there was a span of 15 bases. Germline V gene data show CDR1 as MNHEY and CDR2 as SMNVEV (reference sequence). CDR3 length: 15 amino acids. CDR3 DNA: TGTGCCAGCAGCCCGAGGACCGCCTTCACAGATACGCAGTATTTT. This sequence encodes CASSPRTAFTDTQYF.

The rearrangement uses TRBV4-1 and TRBJ2-1; D ambiguous. This CDR3 has 11 amino acids. CDR1 and CDR2 (germline): MGHRA, YSYEKL. V lost 10 bases and J lost 6, with 10 bases in between. CDR3 DNA: TGCGCCACCGCGGATGGCAATGAGCAGTTCTTC. Translating gives CATADGNEQFF.

The J gene is TRBJ2-5, the V gene TRBV7-8, with D possibly matching TRBD2 (5 bases). V was clipped by 5 bases and J by 5 bases, with 15 bases between them. Germline loops: CDR1 SGHVS, CDR2 FQNEAQ. The CDR3 spans 14 residues. The CDR3 DNA reads TGTGCCAGCAGCGCCGCCGGGGAAGCGGAGACCCAGTACTTC. Translation gives CASSAAGEAETQYF.

This clonotype was detected a few times. The V gene is TRBV7-3, the J gene TRBJ2-1, with D perhaps matching TRBD1 (6 bases). Between the trimmed V and J ends, which lost 5 bases and 7 bases, there was a span of 9 bases. The CDR3 has 12 amino acids. CDR1 SGHTA and CDR2 FQGTGA come from the germline V gene. As DNA, the CDR3 is TGTGCCAGCAGCGGGACACGGAATGAGCAGTTCTTC. Protein: CASSGTRNEQFF.

This clonotype was observed a few times. The chain uses TRBV7-6 and TRBJ2-1, with 7 bases matching TRBD2. Germline values: CDR1 SGHVS, CDR2 FNYEAQ. Trimming removed 3 bases from V and 3 bases from J; junction bases left unmatched: 8. The CDR3 runs 16 residues. The CDR3 is CASSFNGRGFYNEQFF. The CDR3 bases are TGTGCCAGCAGCTTCAATGGGCGGGGGTTCTACAATGAGCAGTTCTTC.

The chain has TRBV9 and TRBJ2-3; 7 bases line up with TRBD2. The V gene end was trimmed by 4 bases and the J gene end by 0 bases; junction bases not matched to a gene: 11. Germline-derived CDR1 and CDR2 are SGDLS and YYNGEE. CDR3 length equals 17 residues. CDR3 nucleotides: TGTGCCAGCAGCCCTCACTCCGGGGGGTTGAGCACAGATACGCAGTATTTT. Protein sequence: CASSPHSGGLSTDTQYF.

V and J are TRBV6-2 or TRBV6-3 and TRBJ2-1, with D maybe TRBD1 (6 bases). Germline V gives CDR1 MNHEY, CDR2 SVGEGT. V lost 7 bases to trimming and J lost 2 bases, with 12 bases between them. The CDR3 spans 14 residues. As DNA, the CDR3 is TGTGCCAGCATCCGGGACATAGCCTACAATGAGCAGTTCTTC. Its protein is CASIRDIAYNEQFF.

This chain joins TRBV12-3 or TRBV12-4 and TRBJ1-2, with TRBD1 as a possible D gene (6 bases). V lost 3 bases and J 3 bases, leaving 11 bases between the germline ends. The CDR3 extends over 14 amino acids. Here the CDR3 reads CASSLRTEDYGYTF. The CDR3 DNA reads TGTGCCAGCAGTTTGAGGACAGAAGACTATGGCTACACCTTC.

This clonotype was observed a handful of times. This rearrangement joins TRBV12-3 or TRBV12-4 to TRBJ1-6; TRBD1 matches 9 bases. V shed 6 bases and J 9 bases; nucleotides not matched to a gene: 15. There are 17 residues in the CDR3. The DNA for the CDR3 is TGTGCCAGCAGCCTCCCCCGGGACAGGGTATATGGTTCACCCCTCCACTTT. Protein sequence: CASSLPRDRVYGSPLHF.

The chain joins TRBV6-2 or TRBV6-3 to TRBJ1-2; D gene uncertain. V dropped 1 base and J dropped 1 base, with 4 bases sitting between them. The CDR3 covers 13 residues. Germline CDR1 is MNHEY and CDR2 is SVGEGT. The CDR3 DNA sequence: TGTGCCAGCAGTTACTGGGGTAACTATGGCTACACCTTC. Translated, it gives CASSYWGNYGYTF.

This clonotype was picked up a small number of times. V gene TRBV7-2 combines with J gene TRBJ1-1; D is possibly TRBD1 (5 bases). Looked up from germline, CDR1 is SGHTA and CDR2 is FQGNSA. The ends were cut back, 0 bases at V and 2 bases at J, with 28 bases in the middle. The CDR3 has 21 residues. DNA of the CDR3: TGTGCCAGCAGCTTAGCGGCTCCGGTCGTGCGACAGACCCTTGTCAACACTGAAGCTTTCTTT. This gives the protein CASSLAAPVVRQTLVNTEAFF.

This clonotype was recorded a few times. The chain carries TRBV12-3 or TRBV12-4 and TRBJ1-2; no clear D. The V end was cut by 5 bases, the J end by 2 bases, with 18 bases between. The CDR3 contains 16 residues. In DNA form, the CDR3 reads TGTGCCAGCAGTCTAGGATACAGATTAGAGAACTATGGCTACACCTTC. It codes for CASSLGYRLENYGYTF.

A few counts support this clonotype. The V and J genes are TRBV27 and TRBJ2-7; D perhaps matches TRBD2 (6 bases). CDR3 length: 12 amino acids. The germline V gene encodes CDR1 MNHEY and CDR2 SMNVEV (reference sequence). V lost 5 bases to trimming and J lost 6 bases, with 11 bases between them. CDR3 sequence (DNA): TGTGCCAGCAGTCCGGGACTGGGCGAGCAGTACTTC. Protein sequence: CASSPGLGEQYF.

This clonotype occurred a few times. This chain connects TRBV6-5 to TRBJ2-1, with a tentative D call TRBD1 (6 bases). This CDR3 has 13 amino acids. Germline-derived CDR1 and CDR2 are MNHEY and SVGAGI. The ends were cut back, 2 bases at V and 7 bases at J, with 9 bases in the middle. CDR3 amino acids: CASSYGGLNEQFF. In DNA form, the CDR3 reads TGTGCCAGCAGTTACGGGGGCCTGAATGAGCAGTTCTTC.

The chain links TRBV3-1 to TRBJ2-1; D unresolved. Germline values: CDR1 LGHDT, CDR2 YNNKEL (reference sequence). Trimming pared 4 bases from V and 1 base from J, leaving 8 bases between. This CDR3 region has 14 residues. The CDR3 loop is CASSPGPSYNEQFF. CDR3 bases: TGTGCCAGCAGCCCGGGTCCATCCTACAATGAGCAGTTCTTC.

In this sample, this clonotype turned up a few times. Here the CDR3 DNA reads TGTGCCAGCCGACAGGGGCGGGAGACCCAGTACTTC. This gives the protein CASRQGRETQYF. The chain couples TRBV6-5 to TRBJ2-5; TRBD1 agrees at 8 bases. Germline loops: CDR1 MNHEY, CDR2 SVGAGI. The V segment lost 8 bases and the J segment 5 bases; nucleotides outside the gene matches: 4. The CDR3 extends over 12 amino acids.